Presented here are 21 T cell receptor beta chains from one specimen sequenced in a study of blood T cell repertoires in COVID-19. This table comes from immunoSEQ multiplex PCR, and its TCRdb copy is limited to in-frame clones, with some not included. This sample has about 250,000 clones, with around 87% found just once. Material: PBMCs or T cells enriched from blood (not recorded which). The receptors were sampled from a woman under 30 who had recovered from COVID-19.

The chain recombines TRBV27 with TRBJ2-1; unclear D gene. Germline-derived CDR1 and CDR2 are MNHEY and SMNVEV (reference sequence). The V and J ends lost 3 bases and 9 bases respectively, with 6 bases between them. This CDR3 comprises 11 residues. The CDR3 sequence is CASSFYGEQFF. The CDR3 DNA reads TGTGCCAGCAGTTTTTACGGTGAGCAGTTCTTC.

The V gene is TRBV19, the J gene TRBJ1-2, with 9 bases aligning to TRBD1. V was clipped by 7 bases and J by 5 bases; unmatched bases: 8. The CDR3 consists of 14 residues. Germline V CDR1 and CDR2: LNHDA, SQIVND (reference sequence). The CDR3 sequence is CASTPTQGAYGYTF. Here the CDR3 DNA reads TGTGCCAGTACCCCTACACAGGGGGCATATGGCTACACCTTC.

This chain links TRBV28 with TRBJ1-2, with 7 bases fitting TRBD1. V trimming: 7 bases; J trimming: 4 bases; junction bases outside the gene matches: 12. From germline, CDR1 is MDHEN and CDR2 SYDVKM. The CDR3 covers 15 residues. The chain's CDR3 is CASTSRGRGLYGYTF. The CDR3 DNA is TGTGCCAGCACCTCAAGGGGGCGGGGCCTCTATGGCTACACCTTC.

The genes are TRBV9 and TRBJ2-1; 10 bases align to TRBD2. The CDR3 spans 14 residues. Germline V gene sequence: CDR1 SGDLS, CDR2 YYNGEE. With V trimmed by 4 bases and J by 5 bases, 3 bases remained unmatched. In DNA, the CDR3 is TGTGCCAGCAGCACTAGCGGGGTAGACAATGAGCAGTTCTTC. Protein product: CASSTSGVDNEQFF. The entire variable domain, with the rest obtained from reference TRBV9 and TRBJ2-1, is as follows: DSGVTQTPKHLITATGQRVTLRCSPRSGDLSVYWYQQSLDQGLQFLIQYYNGEERAKGNILERFSAQQFPDLHSELNLSSLELGDSALYFCASSTSGVDNEQFFGPGTRLTVL.

The chain employs TRBV3-1 (or the pseudogene TRBV3-2) and TRBJ2-7, with TRBD1 identical over 7 bases. The CDR3 loop spans 15 amino acids. Germline V gene sequence: CDR1 LGHDT, CDR2 YNNKEL (reference sequence). V was pared by 3 bases and J by 4 bases, with 9 bases of the junction left unmatched. The CDR3 sequence is CASSHAGTVGYEQYF. CDR3 DNA: TGTGCCAGCAGCCATGCCGGGACAGTCGGATACGAGCAGTACTTC.

Concerning this clone itself: The sample contains more than one DNA sequence encoding this CDR3. The V call is TRBV9, the J call TRBJ2-5; tentative D call: TRBD2 (7 bases). The CDR3 is 13 residues long. Germline V gene data show CDR1 as SGDLS and CDR2 as YYNGEE. The germline V and J ends were trimmed by 3 bases and 5 bases, with 11 bases remaining between them. The CDR3 region is CASSGGGQETQYF. CDR3 coding DNA: TGTGCCAGCAGCGGGGGGGGCCAGGAGACCCAGTACTTC.

With regard to this clone: The same CDR3 can be traced to other DNA sequences in this sample. This chain links TRBV27 with TRBJ2-5; D possibly corresponds to TRBD2 (5 bases). Germline assignment: CDR1 MNHEY and CDR2 SMNVEV (reference sequence). Trimming took 4 bases from V and 5 from J, leaving 11 bases between them. This CDR3 has 13 residues. As DNA, the CDR3 is TGTGCCAGCAGTTGGAGCGGAATTGAGACCCAGTACTTC. This translates into CASSWSGIETQYF.

This clone was observed a few times. The rearrangement links TRBV10-3 to TRBJ1-3; D not certain. The length of the CDR3 is 11 residues. Per the germline V gene, CDR1 is ENHRY and CDR2 is SYGVKD. Trimming cost V 7 bases and J 4 bases, with 5 bases left between them. The CDR3 nucleotides read TGTGCCATCACCTCCGGAAACACCATATATTTT. This encodes CAITSGNTIYF.

The chain is built from TRBV9 and TRBJ1-4; D perhaps matches TRBD1 (5 bases). The V and J ends lost 3 bases and 7 bases respectively, with 13 bases between them. The CDR3 runs 14 residues. Germline CDR1 is SGDLS and CDR2 is YYNGEE. The chain's CDR3 is CASSEMGLGEKLFF. The CDR3 DNA sequence: TGTGCCAGCAGCGAGATGGGACTAGGTGAAAAACTGTTTTTT. Filled out from reference TRBV9 and TRBJ1-4, the complete variable domain reads DSGVTQTPKHLITATGQRVTLRCSPRSGDLSVYWYQQSLDQGLQFLIQYYNGEERAKGNILERFSAQQFPDLHSELNLSSLELGDSALYFCASSEMGLGEKLFFGSGTQLSVL.

This clone has just one count. The chain is built from TRBV7-9 and TRBJ2-1; 9 positions agree with TRBD1. CDR3 length equals 17 residues. Germline loops: CDR1 SEHNR, CDR2 FQNEAQ (reference sequence). V trimming: 11 bases; J trimming: 5 bases; junction bases outside the gene matches: 19. CDR3 in DNA: TGTGCCTCACAGGGGTCCCGGGACAGGGTAAAGGACAATGAGCAGTTCTTC. Encoded protein: CASQGSRDRVKDNEQFF. The complete variable domain, with remaining parts taken from reference TRBV7-9 and TRBJ2-1, reads DTGVSQNPRHKITKRGQNVTFRCDPISEHNRLYWYRQTLGQGPEFLTYFQNEAQLEKSRLLSDRFSAERPKGSFSTLEIQRTEQGDSAMYLCASQGSRDRVKDNEQFFGPGTRLTVL.

The chain carries TRBV4-1 and TRBJ1-6; tentatively, D is TRBD1 (6 bases). Germline lookup yields CDR1 MGHRA and CDR2 YSYEKL. There are 18 residues in the CDR3. V was cut by 3 bases and J by 0 bases, with 15 bases left in between. The CDR3 sequence: CASSQMKQGSSYNSPLHF. CDR3 nucleotides: TGCGCCAGCAGCCAGATGAAGCAGGGGAGCTCCTATAATTCACCCCTCCACTTT.

The V and J genes are TRBV7-3 and TRBJ2-3; possibly TRBD2 for D (6 bases). From germline, CDR1 is SGHTA and CDR2 FQGTGA. The V end lost 5 bases, the J end lost 1 base, and 13 bases lay between the germline ends. This CDR3 has 15 amino acids. DNA for the CDR3: TGTGCCAGCAGCGGGGACTTCTCACGCACAGATACGCAGTATTTT. Translated, it gives CASSGDFSRTDTQYF.

The chain joins TRBV6-6 to TRBJ1-2; TRBD1 agrees at 8 bases. The CDR3 loop spans 12 amino acids. After removal of 6 bases from V and 7 bases from J, the junction contained 4 bases not matched to a gene. Germline CDR1 is MNHNY and CDR2 is SVGAGI (reference sequence). The CDR3 protein is CASSGQGSGYTF. The CDR3 DNA reads as TGTGCCAGCAGCGGACAGGGAAGTGGCTACACCTTC.

The chain is built from TRBV14 and TRBJ2-7; no clear D gene. The CDR3 loop spans 14 amino acids. V was trimmed by 0 bases and J by 7 bases, leaving 13 bases between them. The germline V gene has CDR1 SGHDN and CDR2 FVKESK. This CDR3 is CASSQEGGGSEQYF. CDR3 nucleotides: TGTGCCAGCAGCCAAGAAGGCGGCGGAAGTGAGCAGTACTTC.

This chain connects TRBV5-4 to TRBJ1-2, with TRBD1 as a possible D gene (5 bases). Trimming left V 3 bases short and J 8 bases short, with 17 bases between. This CDR3 comprises 14 residues. The germline CDR1 and CDR2 sequences are SGHNT and YYREEE (reference sequence). CDR3 loop: CASSSPDTPQGYTF. DNA of the CDR3: TGTGCCAGCAGCTCCCCGGACACCCCTCAAGGCTACACCTTC.

The chain combines TRBV7-9 with TRBJ2-1; TRBD1 aligns across 7 bases. Germline-derived CDR1 and CDR2 are SEHNR and FQNEAQ (reference sequence). The CDR3 contains 15 residues. After removal of 5 bases from V and 7 bases from J, the junction contained 11 bases not matched to a gene. The CDR3 DNA is TGTGCCAGCAGCCAGGAAGGGGGCCGGTTTAATGAGCAGTTCTTC. Translating it yields CASSQEGGRFNEQFF.

In its sample, this clone was seen a few times. CDR3 loop: CASSQGQDTEDEQFF. CDR3 bases: TGTGCCAGCAGCCAAGGACAGGATACCGAAGATGAGCAGTTCTTC. The V and J genes are TRBV4-2 and TRBJ2-1; D perhaps matches TRBD1 (6 bases). The V end lost 1 base, the J end lost 8 bases, and 15 bases lay between the germline ends. CDR3 length: 15 amino acids. The V gene's germline CDR1 is LGHNA and CDR2 YNFKEQ.

The V gene is TRBV7-9, the J gene TRBJ2-7, with D tentatively TRBD1 (5 bases). The CDR3 is made up of 14 amino acids. Germline V gene data show CDR1 as SEHNR and CDR2 as FQNEAQ (reference sequence). The germline V and J ends were trimmed by 3 bases and 5 bases, with 14 bases remaining between them. The CDR3 DNA sequence: TGTGCCAGCAGCTTGTTGGCAGGGTCTAACGAGCAGTACTTC. Encoded protein: CASSLLAGSNEQYF.

The rearrangement uses TRBV5-1 and TRBJ2-3, with D possibly being TRBD1 (5 bases). Trimming removed 1 base at V and 1 base at J, with 13 bases between. The germline V gene encodes CDR1 SGHRS and CDR2 YFSETQ. The CDR3 spans 16 residues. The CDR3: CASSLFVGLGTDTQYF. Here the CDR3 DNA reads TGCGCCAGCAGCTTGTTCGTGGGGCTGGGCACAGATACGCAGTATTTT.

The gene calls are TRBV5-1 and TRBJ2-3; tentatively, D is TRBD1 (6 bases). Germline V gene sequence: CDR1 SGHRS, CDR2 YFSETQ. Trimming cost V 2 bases and J 6 bases, with 13 bases left between them. CDR3 length: 14 residues. The CDR3 coding sequence is TGCGCCAGCAGCTTCGGACAGACGCGGGATACGCAGTATTTT. This codes for CASSFGQTRDTQYF. The full variable domain, rest sourced from reference TRBV5-1 and TRBJ2-3, is KAGVTQTPRYLIKTRGQQVTLSCSPISGHRSVSWYQQTPGQGLQFLFEYFSETQRNKGNFPGRFSGRQFSNSRSEMNVSTLELGDSALYLCASSFGQTRDTQYFGPGTRLTVL.

CDR3 sequence: CASSDPDRVYGYTF. The CDR3 coding sequence is TGTGCCAGCAGTGACCCGGACAGGGTCTATGGCTACACCTTC. This rearrangement joins TRBV2 to TRBJ1-2, with 8 bases lining up with TRBD1. This CDR3 has 14 residues. V gave up 3 bases and J gave up 4 bases; unmatched junction bases: 4. Germline lookup yields CDR1 SNHLY and CDR2 FYNNEI. Full variable domain (outside the CDR3, taken from reference TRBV2 and TRBJ1-2): EPEVTQTPSHQVTQMGQEVILRCVPISNHLYFYWYRQILGQKVEFLVSFYNNEISEKSEIFDDQFSVERPDGSNFTLKIRSTKLEDSAMYFCASSDPDRVYGYTFGSGTRLTVV.